These T cell receptor beta chains were read from a single sample in a study of blood T cells in healthy people across ages. MiXCR was run by TCRdb on the 5' RACE reads, yielding one entry per CDR3 protein. The sample contains 1.5 million to 2 million distinct CDR3 sequences, 49% of which appear only once. The sequenced sample was blood. Receptor source: a woman aged 40 to 50 in good health. CDR3s include the opening cysteine and the closing phenylalanine or tryptophan. D genes are given only for firm matches. Some rows have no size entry. The others give once, few or many, or a class for an expanded clone.

V gene	clone size	D gene	J gene	CDR3 protein	CDR3 DNA
TRBV25-1	few	-	TRBJ2-5	CASNGQDSGTQYF	TGTGCCAGCAACGGGCAGGACTCAGGGACCCAGTACTTC
TRBV29-1	many	-	TRBJ2-7	CSVEDMKGTYEQYF	TGCAGCGTTGAAGATATGAAGGGCACCTACGAGCAGTACTTC
TRBV6-6	once	-	TRBJ1-2	CASSGQDSTDYGYTF	TGTGCCAGCAGTGGGCAGGACTCAACTGACTATGGCTACACCTTC
TRBV6-2/TRBV6-3	-	-	TRBJ2-3	CASSYSEAGLSTDTQYF	TGTGCCAGCAGTTACTCTGAGGCGGGGTTAAGCACCGATACGCAGTATTTT
TRBV9	-	TRBD2	TRBJ2-3	CASSLLAGPQYF	TGTGCCAGCAGCTTACTAGCGGGTCCGCAGTATTTT
TRBV4-1	-	-	TRBJ1-4	CASSRPESEKLFF	TGCGCCAGCAGCCGCCCAGAATCTGAAAAACTGTTTTTT
TRBV5-1	-	-	TRBJ2-4	CASSLYREGKNIQYF	TGCGCCAGCAGCTTGTACAGGGAGGGCAAAAACATTCAGTACTTC
TRBV28	once	-	TRBJ1-2	CASRVFFDYGYTF	TGTGCCAGCAGGGTGTTTTTTGACTATGGCTACACCTTC
TRBV7-2	-	-	TRBJ2-2	CASSLVQSPAGELFF	TGTGCCAGCAGCTTAGTACAGAGTCCCGCCGGGGAGCTGTTTTTT
TRBV7-8	-	-	TRBJ1-2	CASSPRGVADEGYTF	TGTGCCAGCAGCCCCCGAGGGGTCGCCGATGAGGGCTACACCTTC
TRBV28	-	TRBD2	TRBJ2-7	CASSLLASGGSEQYF	TGTGCCAGCAGTTTGTTGGCTAGCGGGGGGAGCGAGCAGTACTTC
TRBV5-1	-	-	TRBJ1-6	CASSLTLQDYNSPLHF	TGCGCCAGCAGCCTAACATTACAGGATTATAATTCACCCCTCCACTTT
TRBV21-1	-	-	TRBJ2-7	CASSKAWAPNSYEQYF	TGTGCCAGCAGCAAAGCCTGGGCGCCTAACTCCTACGAGCAGTACTTC
TRBV20-1	-	TRBD1	TRBJ1-5	CSARGLQGADQPQHF	TGCAGTGCCAGGGGATTACAGGGGGCAGACCAGCCCCAGCATTTT
TRBV12-3/TRBV12-4	few	TRBD2	TRBJ2-1	CASSLGLAGGHKDEQFF	TGTGCCAGCAGTCTCGGACTAGCGGGGGGGCATAAAGATGAGCAGTTCTTC
TRBV6-2/TRBV6-3	-	TRBD1	TRBJ2-7	CASSNAHRGRSYEQYF	TGTGCCAGCAGTAACGCTCACAGGGGGCGATCCTACGAGCAGTACTTC
TRBV3-1	-	TRBD2	TRBJ2-5	CASSQRRGEGQTQYF	TGTGCCAGCAGCCAACGTCGAGGGGAGGGACAGACCCAGTACTTC
TRBV27	-	TRBD1	TRBJ2-7	CATSLRQGSSYEQYF	TGTGCCACCTCACTGAGACAGGGGAGCTCCTACGAGCAGTACTTC
TRBV12-3/TRBV12-4	-	-	TRBJ2-7	CASSLADSFGQYF	TGTGCCAGCAGTTTAGCGGACTCCTTCGGGCAGTACTTC
TRBV5-6	-	-	TRBJ1-2	CASSLWTRNNYGYTF	TGTGCCAGCAGCCTCTGGACACGTAATAACTATGGCTACACCTTC
TRBV4-2	-	-	TRBJ2-1	CASSQDSGTLGNEQFF	TGTGCCAGCAGCCAAGATTCGGGGACCCTGGGCAATGAGCAGTTCTTC
TRBV15	once	-	TRBJ2-3	CATSIGSGTSTDTQYF	TGTGCCACCAGCATAGGGAGCGGAACTAGCACAGATACGCAGTATTTT
TRBV7-2	-	-	TRBJ1-1	CASSPSWTLYTEAFF	TGTGCCAGCAGCCCCTCCTGGACTTTATACACTGAAGCTTTCTTT
TRBV9	-	-	TRBJ2-3	CASTPGVTTRDTQYF	TGTGCCAGCACCCCTGGCGTCACCACACGAGATACGCAGTATTTT
TRBV7-9	-	TRBD1	TRBJ1-2	CASSPEGTGNYGYTF	TGTGCCAGCAGCCCCGAAGGGACAGGGAACTATGGCTACACCTTC
TRBV6-5	-	TRBD1	TRBJ2-1	CASADRGANEQFF	TGTGCCAGCGCGGACAGGGGGGCCAATGAGCAGTTCTTC
TRBV10-3	-	-	TRBJ1-1	CAISGDMNTEAFF	TGTGCCATCTCAGGGGACATGAACACTGAAGCTTTCTTT
TRBV2	few	-	TRBJ2-1	CASSAITGTTNNEQFF	TGTGCCAGCAGTGCAATTACCGGGACGACCAACAATGAGCAGTTCTTC
TRBV6-2/TRBV6-3	-	TRBD2	TRBJ2-1	CASRTSGGDYRQFF	TGTGCCAGCAGGACTAGCGGGGGAGATTATCGGCAGTTCTTC
TRBV20-1	-	TRBD2	TRBJ2-3	CSAPSGGAYDTQYF	TGCAGTGCGCCGAGCGGGGGGGCCTATGATACGCAGTATTTT
TRBV6-6	-	-	TRBJ2-1	CAIQMPGRAYNEQFF	TGTGCCATACAGATGCCGGGTAGGGCCTACAATGAGCAGTTCTTC
TRBV29-1	-	-	TRBJ2-7	CSVQPTSSYEQYF	TGCAGCGTTCAACCCACCAGCTCCTACGAGCAGTACTTC
TRBV27	few	TRBD2	TRBJ2-5	CASSLSRLAPQETQYF	TGTGCCAGCAGTTTATCGCGACTAGCGCCTCAAGAGACCCAGTACTTC
TRBV20-1	-	-	TRBJ1-5	CSARDRPYQHF	TGCAGTGCTAGAGATCGGCCATATCAGCATTTT
TRBV6-5	once	TRBD2	TRBJ2-1	CASSYELAGFNEQFF	TGTGCCAGCAGTTACGAACTAGCGGGGTTCAATGAGCAGTTCTTC
TRBV10-3	-	-	TRBJ1-2	CAISSQGGGYGYTF	TGTGCCATCAGTTCCCAAGGAGGGGGCTATGGCTACACCTTC
TRBV5-4	-	-	TRBJ2-5	CASSWINRRISQETQYF	TGTGCCAGCAGCTGGATAAACAGGAGGATATCCCAAGAGACCCAGTACTTC
TRBV5-1	few	-	TRBJ2-7	CASRAHTSPFEQYF	TGCGCCAGCAGGGCGCATACATCTCCTTTCGAGCAGTACTTC
TRBV24-1	-	-	TRBJ2-1	CATSDPPAGYNEQFF	TGTGCCACCAGTGATCCGCCCGCTGGCTACAATGAGCAGTTCTTC
TRBV11-2	-	TRBD1	TRBJ2-1	CASTEQGSYNEQFF	TGTGCCAGCACAGAACAGGGGTCCTACAATGAGCAGTTCTTC
TRBV7-6	-	TRBD1	TRBJ1-2	CASSDRQGPGYGYTF	TGTGCCAGCAGCGACAGACAGGGCCCGGGCTATGGCTACACCTTC
TRBV5-1	few	-	TRBJ1-1	CASSSQQGRMNTEAFF	TGCGCCAGCAGCTCCCAACAGGGTAGGATGAACACTGAAGCTTTCTTT
TRBV20-1	-	-	TRBJ2-2	CSARGSGVRTGELFF	TGCAGTGCTAGAGGCTCGGGGGTCAGGACCGGGGAGCTGTTTTTT
TRBV7-2	few	TRBD1	TRBJ2-7	CASSDIGDSAYEQYF	TGTGCCAGCAGCGATATAGGGGACAGTGCCTACGAGCAGTACTTC
TRBV10-3	-	TRBD2	TRBJ2-5	CAIRTSGGAETQYF	TGTGCCATCAGGACTAGCGGGGGGGCAGAGACCCAGTACTTC
TRBV28	few	-	TRBJ2-5	CASAHRDKEETQYF	TGTGCCAGCGCCCACCGGGACAAAGAAGAGACCCAGTACTTC
TRBV7-2	-	TRBD2	TRBJ2-1	CASSLASTSGGINEQFF	TGTGCCAGCAGCTTAGCGTCTACTAGCGGGGGCATAAATGAGCAGTTCTTC
TRBV12-3/TRBV12-4	few	TRBD2	TRBJ2-1	CASSSRTSGGVLYEQFF	TGTGCCAGCAGTTCCAGGACTAGCGGGGGGGTCCTCTATGAGCAGTTCTTC
TRBV13	-	TRBD2	TRBJ2-1	CASSLIGGGGYEQFF	TGTGCCAGCAGCTTAATTGGGGGGGGAGGGTATGAGCAGTTCTTC
TRBV4-1	few	-	TRBJ2-4	CASSQEGASPKNIQYF	TGCGCCAGCAGCCAAGAGGGGGCCAGTCCCAAAAACATTCAGTACTTC
TRBV7-7	few	-	TRBJ2-5	CASSLVAYQETQYF	TGTGCTAGCAGCTTAGTGGCGTACCAAGAGACCCAGTACTTC
TRBV12-3/TRBV12-4	few	TRBD1	TRBJ1-5	CASSPRQGRQPQHF	TGTGCCAGCAGTCCCCGACAGGGTCGGCAGCCCCAGCATTTT
TRBV6-2/TRBV6-3	-	TRBD1	TRBJ2-1	CASSKAGTGIYNEQFF	TGTGCCAGCAGCAAAGCCGGGACAGGGATCTACAATGAGCAGTTCTTC
TRBV27	once	TRBD1	TRBJ1-1	CASRGLGTGVTEAFF	TGTGCCAGCAGGGGACTAGGGACAGGGGTCACTGAAGCTTTCTTT
TRBV9	-	TRBD2	TRBJ2-3	CASSSSGAATDTQYF	TGTGCCAGCAGCTCAAGCGGGGCTGCCACAGATACGCAGTATTTT
TRBV7-2	many	-	TRBJ1-5	CASSVGQNQPQHF	TGTGCCAGCAGCGTAGGACAGAATCAGCCCCAGCATTTT
TRBV24-1	-	-	TRBJ2-5	CATRVRTGTQYF	TGTGCCACCAGGGTGCGTACGGGGACCCAGTACTTC
TRBV5-4	-	TRBD2	TRBJ2-5	CASSPPRGGPETQYF	TGTGCCAGCAGCCCACCACGGGGGGGCCCGGAGACCCAGTACTTC
TRBV7-9	-	-	TRBJ2-5	CASSLGMLYQETQYF	TGTGCCAGCAGCTTAGGAATGTTGTACCAAGAGACCCAGTACTTC
TRBV5-1	few	-	TRBJ2-3	CASSLQNAGENTQYF	TGCGCCAGCAGCTTGCAAAATGCAGGGGAGAATACGCAGTATTTT